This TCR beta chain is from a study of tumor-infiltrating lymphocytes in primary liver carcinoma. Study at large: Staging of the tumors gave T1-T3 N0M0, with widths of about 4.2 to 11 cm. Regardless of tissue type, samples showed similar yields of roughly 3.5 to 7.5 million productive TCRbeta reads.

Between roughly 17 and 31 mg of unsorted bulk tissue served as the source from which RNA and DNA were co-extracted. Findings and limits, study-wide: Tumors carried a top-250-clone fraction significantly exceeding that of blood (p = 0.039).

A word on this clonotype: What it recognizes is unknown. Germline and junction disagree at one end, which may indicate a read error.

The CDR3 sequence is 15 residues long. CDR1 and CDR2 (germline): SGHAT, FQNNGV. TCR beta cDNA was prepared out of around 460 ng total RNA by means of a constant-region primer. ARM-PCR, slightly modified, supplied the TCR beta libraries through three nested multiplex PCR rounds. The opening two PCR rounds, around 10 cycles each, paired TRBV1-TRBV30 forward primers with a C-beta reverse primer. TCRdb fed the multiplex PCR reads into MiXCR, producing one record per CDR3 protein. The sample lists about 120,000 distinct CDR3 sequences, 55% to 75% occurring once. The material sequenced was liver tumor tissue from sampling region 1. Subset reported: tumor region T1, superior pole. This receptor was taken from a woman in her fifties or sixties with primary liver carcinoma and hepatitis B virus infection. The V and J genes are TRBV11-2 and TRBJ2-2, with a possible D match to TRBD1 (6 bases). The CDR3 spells CASSQISDSTGEPFF. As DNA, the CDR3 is TGTGCCAGCAGCCAAATATCGGACAGCACCGGGGAGCCGTTTTTT. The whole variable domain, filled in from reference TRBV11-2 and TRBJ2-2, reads EAGVAQSPRYKIIEKRQSVAFWCNPISGHATLYWYQQILGQGPKLLIQFQNNGVVDDSQLPKDRFSAERLKGVDSTLKIQPAKLEDSAVYLCASSQISDSTGEPFFGEGSRLTVL.